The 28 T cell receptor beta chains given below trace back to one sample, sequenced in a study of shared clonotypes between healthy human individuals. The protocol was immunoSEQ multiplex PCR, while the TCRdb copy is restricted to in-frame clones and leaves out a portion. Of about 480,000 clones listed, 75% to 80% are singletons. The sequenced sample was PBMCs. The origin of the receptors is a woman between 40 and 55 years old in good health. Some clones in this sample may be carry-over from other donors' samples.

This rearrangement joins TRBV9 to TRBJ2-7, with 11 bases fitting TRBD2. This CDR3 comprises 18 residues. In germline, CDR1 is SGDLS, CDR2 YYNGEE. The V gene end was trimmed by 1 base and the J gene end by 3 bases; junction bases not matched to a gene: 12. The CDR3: CASSVPLGLADLFYEQYF. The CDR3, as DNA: TGTGCCAGCAGCGTACCGCTGGGACTAGCGGACCTATTCTACGAGCAGTACTTC.

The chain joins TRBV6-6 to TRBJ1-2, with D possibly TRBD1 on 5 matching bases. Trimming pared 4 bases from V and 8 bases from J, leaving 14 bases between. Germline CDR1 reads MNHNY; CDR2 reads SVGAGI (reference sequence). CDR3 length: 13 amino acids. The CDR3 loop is CASSSEGTGGYTF. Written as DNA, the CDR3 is TGTGCCAGCAGTTCCGAGGGGACCGGAGGCTACACCTTC.

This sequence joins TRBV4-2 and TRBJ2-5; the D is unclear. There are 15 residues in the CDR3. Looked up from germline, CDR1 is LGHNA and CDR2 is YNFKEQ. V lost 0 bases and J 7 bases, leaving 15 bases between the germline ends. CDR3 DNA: TGTGCCAGCAGCCAAGATCCCGCGTCAAGAGGGACCCAGTACTTC. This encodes CASSQDPASRGTQYF.

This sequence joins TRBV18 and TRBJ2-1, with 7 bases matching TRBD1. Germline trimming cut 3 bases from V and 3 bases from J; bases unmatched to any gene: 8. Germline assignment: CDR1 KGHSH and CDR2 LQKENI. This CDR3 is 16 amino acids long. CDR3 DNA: TGTGCCAGCTCACCTCTGGGACAGCGCTACTACAATGAGCAGTTCTTC. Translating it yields CASSPLGQRYYNEQFF.

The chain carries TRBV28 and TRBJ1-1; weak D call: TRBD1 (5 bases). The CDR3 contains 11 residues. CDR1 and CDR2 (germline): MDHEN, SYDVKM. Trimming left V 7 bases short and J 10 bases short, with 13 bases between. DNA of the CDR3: TGTGCCAGCACAGGGTTCCTGCGAGCTTTCTTT. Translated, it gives CASTGFLRAFF. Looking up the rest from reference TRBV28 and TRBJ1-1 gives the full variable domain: DVKVTQSSRYLVKRTGEKVFLECVQDMDHENMFWYRQDPGLGLRLIYFSYDVKMKEKGDIPEGYSVSREKKERFSLILESASTNQTSMYLCASTGFLRAFFGQGTRLTVV.

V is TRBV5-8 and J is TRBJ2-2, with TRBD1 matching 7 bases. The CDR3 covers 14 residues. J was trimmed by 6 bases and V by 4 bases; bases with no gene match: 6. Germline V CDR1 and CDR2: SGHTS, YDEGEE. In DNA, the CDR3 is TGTGCCAGCAGCCTCGACAGGGTTTCCGGGGAGCTGTTTTTT. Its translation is CASSLDRVSGELFF.

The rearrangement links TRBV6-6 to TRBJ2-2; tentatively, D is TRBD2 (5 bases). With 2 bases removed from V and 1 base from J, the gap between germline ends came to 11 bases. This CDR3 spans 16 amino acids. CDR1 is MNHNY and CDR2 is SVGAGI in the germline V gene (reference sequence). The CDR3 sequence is CASSYAMSGNTGELFF. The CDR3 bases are TGTGCCAGCAGTTACGCCATGAGCGGGAACACCGGGGAGCTGTTTTTT.

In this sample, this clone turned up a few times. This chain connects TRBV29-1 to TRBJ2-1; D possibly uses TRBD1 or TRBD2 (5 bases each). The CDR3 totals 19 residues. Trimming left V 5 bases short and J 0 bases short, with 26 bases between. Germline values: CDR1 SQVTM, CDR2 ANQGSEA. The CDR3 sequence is CSVPTADLRRTPSYNEQFF. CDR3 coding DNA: TGCAGCGTTCCGACAGCGGACCTGAGGCGAACTCCCTCCTACAATGAGCAGTTCTTC.

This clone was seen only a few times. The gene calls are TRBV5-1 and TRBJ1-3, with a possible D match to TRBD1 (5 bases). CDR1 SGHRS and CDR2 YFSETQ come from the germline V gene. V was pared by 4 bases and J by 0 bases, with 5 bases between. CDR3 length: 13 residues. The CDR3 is CASSDSSGNTIYF. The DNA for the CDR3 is TGCGCCAGCAGCGACAGCTCTGGAAACACCATATATTTT.

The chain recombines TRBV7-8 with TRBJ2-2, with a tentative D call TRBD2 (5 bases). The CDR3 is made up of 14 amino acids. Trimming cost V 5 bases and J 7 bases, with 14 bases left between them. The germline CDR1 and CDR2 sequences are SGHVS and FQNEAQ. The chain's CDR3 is CASSLTRGHGELFF. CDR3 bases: TGTGCCAGCAGCCTTACCCGGGGTCACGGGGAGCTGTTTTTT. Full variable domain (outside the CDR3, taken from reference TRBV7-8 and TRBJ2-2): GAGVSQSPRYKVAKRGQDVALRCDPISGHVSLFWYQQALGQGPEFLTYFQNEAQLDKSGLPSDRFFAERPEGSVSTLKIQRTQQEDSAVYLCASSLTRGHGELFFGEGSRLTVL.

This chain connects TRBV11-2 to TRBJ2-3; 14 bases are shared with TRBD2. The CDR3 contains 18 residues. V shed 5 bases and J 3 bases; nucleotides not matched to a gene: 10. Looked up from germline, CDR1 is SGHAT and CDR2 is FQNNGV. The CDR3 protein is CASSPLPGTSGSTDTQYF. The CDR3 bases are TGTGCCAGCAGCCCACTCCCTGGGACTAGCGGGAGTACAGATACGCAGTATTTT. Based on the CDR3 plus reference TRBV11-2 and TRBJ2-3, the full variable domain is EAGVAQSPRYKIIEKRQSVAFWCNPISGHATLYWYQQILGQGPKLLIQFQNNGVVDDSQLPKDRFSAERLKGVDSTLKIQPAKLEDSAVYLCASSPLPGTSGSTDTQYFGPGTRLTVL.

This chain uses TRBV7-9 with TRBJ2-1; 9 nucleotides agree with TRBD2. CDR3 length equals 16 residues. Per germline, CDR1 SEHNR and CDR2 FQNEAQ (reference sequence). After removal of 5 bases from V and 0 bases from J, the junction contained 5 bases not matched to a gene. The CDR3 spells CASSQYSGSSYNEQFF. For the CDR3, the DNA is TGTGCCAGCAGCCAATATAGCGGGAGCTCCTACAATGAGCAGTTCTTC.

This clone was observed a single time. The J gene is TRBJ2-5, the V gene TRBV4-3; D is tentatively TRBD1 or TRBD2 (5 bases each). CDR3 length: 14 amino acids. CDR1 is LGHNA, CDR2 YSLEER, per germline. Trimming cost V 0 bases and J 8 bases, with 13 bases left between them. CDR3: CASSQETARGTQYF. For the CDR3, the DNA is TGCGCCAGCAGCCAAGAGACAGCCCGGGGAACCCAGTACTTC.

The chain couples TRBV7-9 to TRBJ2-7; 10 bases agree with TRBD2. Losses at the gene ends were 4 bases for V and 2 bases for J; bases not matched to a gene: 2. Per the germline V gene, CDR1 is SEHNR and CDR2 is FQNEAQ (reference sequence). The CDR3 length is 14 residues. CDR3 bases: TGTGCCAGCAGCTGGACTAGCGGCCCCTACGAGCAGTACTTC. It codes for CASSWTSGPYEQYF.

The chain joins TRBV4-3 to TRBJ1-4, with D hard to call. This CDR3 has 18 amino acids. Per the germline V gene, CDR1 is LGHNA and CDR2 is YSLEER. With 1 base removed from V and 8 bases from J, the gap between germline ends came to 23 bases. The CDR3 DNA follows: TGCGCCAGCAGCCAAGCGTGGGCAGGTGGGCCCATTGGGGAAAAACTGTTTTTT. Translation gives CASSQAWAGGPIGEKLFF.

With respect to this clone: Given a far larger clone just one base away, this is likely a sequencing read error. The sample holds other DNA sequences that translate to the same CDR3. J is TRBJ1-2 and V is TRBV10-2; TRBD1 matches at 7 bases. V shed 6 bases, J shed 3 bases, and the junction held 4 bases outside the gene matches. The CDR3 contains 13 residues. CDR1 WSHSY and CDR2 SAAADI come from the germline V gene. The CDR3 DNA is TGCGCCAGCAGCCGGCAGGGGGACTATGGCTACACCTTC. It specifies CASSRQGDYGYTF.

As DNA, the CDR3 is TGTGCCAGTAGTATCACCGGACTAGCGGGAGCTGGGGCCAACGTCCTGACTTTC. The encoded protein is CASSITGLAGAGANVLTF. The rearrangement uses TRBV19 and TRBJ2-6, with 13 positions matching TRBD2. CDR3 length: 18 residues. Germline CDR1 and CDR2: LNHDA and SQIVND (reference sequence). The junction had 4 bases not matched to a gene; V was cut back by 3 bases and J by 2 bases.

CDR3 protein: CASSPDRQGAYEQYF. CDR3 bases: TGTGCCAGCTCACCTGACCGACAGGGGGCCTACGAGCAGTACTTC. This rearrangement joins TRBV18 to TRBJ2-7; TRBD1 matches at 9 bases. V gave up 3 bases and J gave up 2 bases; unmatched junction bases: 5. Germline V CDR1 and CDR2: KGHSH, LQKENI. This CDR3 comprises 15 residues.

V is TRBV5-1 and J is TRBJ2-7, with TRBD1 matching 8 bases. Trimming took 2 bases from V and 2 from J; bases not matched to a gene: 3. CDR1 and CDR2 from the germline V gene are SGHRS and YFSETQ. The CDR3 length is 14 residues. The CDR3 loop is CASSFPGQAYEQYF. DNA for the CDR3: TGCGCCAGCAGCTTTCCGGGACAGGCCTACGAGCAGTACTTC.

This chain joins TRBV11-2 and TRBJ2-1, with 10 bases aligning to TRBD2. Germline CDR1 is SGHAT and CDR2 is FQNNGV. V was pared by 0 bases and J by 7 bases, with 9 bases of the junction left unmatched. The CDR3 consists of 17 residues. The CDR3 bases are TGTGCCAGCAGCTTAGAAGGGGGAACTAGCGGGATGAATGAGCAGTTCTTC. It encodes CASSLEGGTSGMNEQFF. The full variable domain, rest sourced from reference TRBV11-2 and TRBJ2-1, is EAGVAQSPRYKIIEKRQSVAFWCNPISGHATLYWYQQILGQGPKLLIQFQNNGVVDDSQLPKDRFSAERLKGVDSTLKIQPAKLEDSAVYLCASSLEGGTSGMNEQFFGPGTRLTVL.

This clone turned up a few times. The CDR3 coding sequence is TGTGCCACCCCACTAACGGGATTGACAGGGGCTAACTATGGCTACACCTTC. It specifies CATPLTGLTGANYGYTF. This sequence joins TRBV7-2 and TRBJ1-2; 8 bases are shared with TRBD1. The ends lost 10 bases at V and 0 bases at J; junction bases unmatched: 16. Per germline, CDR1 SGHTA and CDR2 FQGNSA. This CDR3 has 17 residues.

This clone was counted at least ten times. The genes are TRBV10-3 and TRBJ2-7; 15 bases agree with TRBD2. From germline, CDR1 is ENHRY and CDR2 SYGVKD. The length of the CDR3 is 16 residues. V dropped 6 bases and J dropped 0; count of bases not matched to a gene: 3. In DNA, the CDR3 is TGTGCCATCAGAAAGGGACTAGCGGGAGGCTCCTACGAGCAGTACTTC. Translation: CAIRKGLAGGSYEQYF.

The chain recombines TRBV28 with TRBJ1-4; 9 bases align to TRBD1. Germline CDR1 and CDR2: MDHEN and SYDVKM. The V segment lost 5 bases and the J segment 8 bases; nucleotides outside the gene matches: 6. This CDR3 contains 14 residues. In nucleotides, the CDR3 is TGTGCCAGCAGTGCGGGACAGGGCCCGGAAAAACTGTTTTTT. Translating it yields CASSAGQGPEKLFF.

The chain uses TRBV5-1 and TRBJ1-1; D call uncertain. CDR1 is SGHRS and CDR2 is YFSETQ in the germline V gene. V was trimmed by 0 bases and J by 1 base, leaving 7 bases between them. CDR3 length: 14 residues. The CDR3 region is CASSLAQPNTEAFF. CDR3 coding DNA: TGCGCCAGCAGCTTGGCACAGCCGAACACTGAAGCTTTCTTT.

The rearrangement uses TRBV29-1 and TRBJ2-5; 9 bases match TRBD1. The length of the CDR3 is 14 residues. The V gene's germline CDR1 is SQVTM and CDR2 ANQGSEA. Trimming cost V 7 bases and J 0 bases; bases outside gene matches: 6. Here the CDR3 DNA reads TGCAGCGCTCAACAGGGGGCGAACCAAGAGACCCAGTACTTC. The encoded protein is CSAQQGANQETQYF.

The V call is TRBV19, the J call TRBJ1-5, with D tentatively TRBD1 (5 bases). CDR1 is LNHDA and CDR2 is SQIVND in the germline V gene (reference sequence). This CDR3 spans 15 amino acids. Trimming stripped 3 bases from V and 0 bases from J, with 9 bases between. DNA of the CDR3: TGTGCCAGTAGTATTCCTGGGGGTAGCAATCAGCCCCAGCATTTT. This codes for CASSIPGGSNQPQHF.

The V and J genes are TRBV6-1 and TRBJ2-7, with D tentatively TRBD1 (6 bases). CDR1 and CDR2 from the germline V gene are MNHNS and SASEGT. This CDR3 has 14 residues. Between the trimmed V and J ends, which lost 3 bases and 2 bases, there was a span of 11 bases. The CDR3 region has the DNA TGTGCCAGCAGTGAGGTTGACAGGACCTACGAGCAGTACTTC. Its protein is CASSEVDRTYEQYF.

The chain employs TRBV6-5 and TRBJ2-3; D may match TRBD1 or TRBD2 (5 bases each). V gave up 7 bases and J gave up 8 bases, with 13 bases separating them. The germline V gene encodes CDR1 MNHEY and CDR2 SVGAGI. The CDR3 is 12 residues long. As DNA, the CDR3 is TGTGCCAGCACCCAAAGTGGGGGTACGCAGTATTTT. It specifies CASTQSGGTQYF.